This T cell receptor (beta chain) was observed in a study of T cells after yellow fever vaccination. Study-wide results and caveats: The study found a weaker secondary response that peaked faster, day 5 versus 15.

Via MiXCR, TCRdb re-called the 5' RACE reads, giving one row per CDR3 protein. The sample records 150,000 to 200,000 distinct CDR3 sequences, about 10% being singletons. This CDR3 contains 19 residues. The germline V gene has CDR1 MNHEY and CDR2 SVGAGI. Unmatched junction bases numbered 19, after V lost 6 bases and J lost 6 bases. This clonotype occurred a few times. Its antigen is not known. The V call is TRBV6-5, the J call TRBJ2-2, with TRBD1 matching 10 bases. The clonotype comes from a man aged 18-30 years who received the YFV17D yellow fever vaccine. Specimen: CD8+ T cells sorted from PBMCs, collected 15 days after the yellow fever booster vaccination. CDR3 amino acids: CASRPRQGAVVVGAGELFF. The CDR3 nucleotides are TGTGCCAGCAGACCCAGACAGGGGGCGGTTGTAGTTGGAGCCGGGGAGCTGTTTTTT.